This passage covers 20 T cell receptor beta chains from one sample sequenced in a study of T cell repertoires in cytomegalovirus infection (dated by TCRdb to the late 2010s). Sequenced using an Illumina HiSeq 1500. TCRdb handled the public reads itself, with Q25 trimming in fastp and clone calling in MiXCR, and kept productive beta chains. Rows with one shared CDR3 protein collapse into an entry with the most common genes and DNA. For this sample there are 84,000 or so distinct CDR3 sequences; approximately 43% appear just once. The ten largest clonotypes hold 93% of the sample. The treatment or condition label corresponds to: in vitro stimulation with specific CMV peptide epitopes to enrich CMV-specific T cells. No antigen is known for these receptors. The sequencing here drew on CD8+ T cells from cultured PBMCs, taken from culture after CMV antigen stimulation. Receptor source: a human donor in good health (CMV status not recorded). Some clones in this sample may be carry-over from other donors' samples.

The V call is TRBV10-3, the J call TRBJ2-7; D gene ambiguous. V was cut by 0 bases and J by 5 bases, with 8 bases left in between. The CDR3 spans 13 residues. The germline V gene has CDR1 ENHRY and CDR2 SYGVKD. CDR3 coding DNA: TGTGCCATCAGTGAGTCAGGGCGCAACGAGCAGTACTTC. This codes for CAISESGRNEQYF.

As regards this clonotype: An end of the junction differs from the germline gene, which may be a read error. The V and J genes are TRBV7-9 and TRBJ1-2, with D uncertain. Germline V gene sequence: CDR1 SEHNR, CDR2 FQNEAQ (reference sequence). The CDR3 contains 11 residues. Here the CDR3 reads CASSLEYVYTF. The CDR3 DNA reads as TGTGCCAGCAGCTTGGAGTATGTCTACACCTTC.

The rearrangement links TRBV7-4 to TRBJ1-2; TRBD1 is a possible D gene (5 bases). CDR3 length equals 13 residues. Trimming pared 5 bases from V and 4 bases from J, leaving 11 bases between. Germline V CDR1 and CDR2: SGHVT, SQSDAQ. Written as DNA, the CDR3 is TGTGCCAGCAGCCCGGGACTTCCCTATGGCTACACCTTC. Encoded protein: CASSPGLPYGYTF.

V is TRBV4-2 and J is TRBJ2-1; D possibly corresponds to TRBD1 (6 bases). The CDR3 runs 15 residues. Germline loops: CDR1 LGHNA, CDR2 YNFKEQ. V gave up 2 bases and J gave up 0 bases, with 8 bases separating them. The CDR3 DNA is TGTGCCAGCAGCCAATTGACAGGCTCCTACAATGAGCAGTTCTTC. Residues: CASSQLTGSYNEQFF.

This sequence joins TRBV7-8 and TRBJ2-3, with D possibly being TRBD1 or TRBD2 (7 bases each). Looked up from germline, CDR1 is SGHVS and CDR2 is FQNEAQ. This CDR3 has 15 amino acids. The germline V and J ends were trimmed by 3 bases and 4 bases, with 14 bases remaining between them. CDR3 amino acids: CASSFRGRASDTQYF. The CDR3 DNA reads as TGTGCCAGCAGCTTCAGGGGGAGGGCCTCAGATACGCAGTATTTT.

The chain employs TRBV4-1 and TRBJ2-1; D not resolved. Trimming stripped 3 bases from V and 6 bases from J, with 3 bases between. Germline CDR1 reads MGHRA; CDR2 reads YSYEKL. CDR3 length equals 11 residues. For the CDR3, the DNA is TGCGCCAGCAGCCAGACCAATGAGCAGTTCTTC. It is translated as CASSQTNEQFF.

In this sample, this clonotype turned up a few times. The chain joins TRBV7-8 to TRBJ2-7; possible D gene TRBD2, 6 bases. The CDR3 length is 15 residues. The germline V gene has CDR1 SGHVS and CDR2 FQNEAQ. Between the trimmed V and J ends, which lost 1 base and 0 bases, there was a span of 10 bases. Here the CDR3 reads CASSLEGTPSYEQYF. The CDR3 bases are TGTGCCAGCAGCTTAGAAGGGACTCCCTCCTACGAGCAGTACTTC.

V and J are TRBV30 and TRBJ2-5, with D perhaps TRBD1 or TRBD2 (5 bases each). Germline loops: CDR1 GTSNPN, CDR2 SVGIG (reference sequence). The CDR3 is 14 amino acids. V lost 4 bases to trimming and J lost 4 bases, with 16 bases between them. The CDR3 coding sequence is TGTGCCTGGACCGGGGACGGGTGGACAGAGACCCAGTACTTC. Translating gives CAWTGDGWTETQYF. The full variable domain, in which reference TRBV30 and TRBJ2-5 provide the parts outside the CDR3, is SQTIHQWPATLVQPVGSPLSLECTVEGTSNPNLYWYRQAAGRGLQLLFYSVGIGQISSEVPQNLSASRPQDRQFILSSKKLLLSDSGFYLCAWTGDGWTETQYFGPGTRLLVL.

This chain uses TRBV27 with TRBJ2-7; maybe TRBD2 (6 bases). CDR1 is MNHEY and CDR2 is SMNVEV in the germline V gene (reference sequence). The CDR3 runs 14 residues. V was shortened by 0 bases and J by 4 bases, with 10 bases between the two germline ends. CDR3 in amino acids: CASSLSAGHYEQYF. The CDR3 DNA follows: TGTGCCAGCAGTTTATCTGCGGGGCATTACGAGCAGTACTTC.

The chain combines TRBV7-2 with TRBJ2-7; D not certain. Trimming took 0 bases from V and 0 from J, leaving 9 bases between them. Germline V CDR1 and CDR2: SGHTA, FQGNSA. CDR3 length: 15 residues. This CDR3 reads CASSLALRSSYEQYF. The CDR3 DNA reads TGTGCCAGCAGCTTAGCACTCAGGAGCTCCTACGAGCAGTACTTC. Full variable domain (missing parts from reference TRBV7-2 and TRBJ2-7): GAGVSQSPSNKVTEKGKDVELRCDPISGHTALYWYRQSLGQGLEFLIYFQGNSAPDKSGLPSDRFSAERTGGSVSTLTIQRTQQEDSAVYLCASSLALRSSYEQYFGPGTRLTVT.

This chain joins TRBV27 and TRBJ2-1, with 11 bases that match TRBD2. This CDR3 is 15 amino acids long. Losses at the gene ends were 4 bases for V and 9 bases for J; bases not matched to a gene: 8. Per the germline V gene, CDR1 is MNHEY and CDR2 is SMNVEV (reference sequence). The CDR3: CASSSLAGGLGEQFF. The CDR3 DNA follows: TGTGCCAGCAGTTCCCTAGCGGGAGGTTTGGGTGAGCAGTTCTTC.

There are a few counts of this clonotype. V usage is TRBV7-2 and J usage is TRBJ1-1, with a weak D call TRBD1 (6 bases). The ends were cut back, 4 bases at V and 0 bases at J, with 9 bases in the middle. There are 14 residues in the CDR3. Germline lookup yields CDR1 SGHTA and CDR2 FQGNSA. The CDR3 region has the DNA TGTGCCAGCAGCTCGGGACACATGAACACTGAAGCTTTCTTT. It encodes CASSSGHMNTEAFF.

This clonotype showed up just a few times. The V and J genes are TRBV7-2 and TRBJ1-5; 7 bases map to TRBD1. Unmatched junction bases numbered 12, after V lost 5 bases and J lost 2 bases. The CDR3 runs 17 residues. Germline V gene lookup returns CDR1 SGHTA and CDR2 FQGNSA. In DNA, the CDR3 is TGTGCCAGCAGCCTAAATCCCTACAGGGGTGGCAATCAGCCCCAGCATTTT. Its translation: CASSLNPYRGGNQPQHF.

This clonotype was counted only a few times. This sequence joins TRBV7-4 and TRBJ2-3; TRBD2 is a possible D gene (5 bases). V lost 1 base and J lost 8, with 10 bases in between. This CDR3 is built from 13 residues. Germline assignment: CDR1 SGHVT and CDR2 SQSDAQ. CDR3 nucleotides: TGTGCCAGCAGCTTAGGGAGTGGGAGTACGCAGTATTTT. It translates to CASSLGSGSTQYF.

This clonotype has more than one count but fewer than ten. V gene TRBV7-3 combines with J gene TRBJ2-1; 8 nucleotides line up with TRBD2. This CDR3 contains 15 residues. The germline CDR1 and CDR2 sequences are SGHTA and FQGTGA. V lost 5 bases, J lost 0 bases, and 3 bases stayed unmatched. CDR3 bases: TGTGCCAGCAGCCTCGGGGGGGCCTCCTACAATGAGCAGTTCTTC. Protein: CASSLGGASYNEQFF.

With regard to this clonotype: A read error is likely, as this CDR3 ends without the conserved phenylalanine or tryptophan. The CDR3 DNA reads TGTGCCAGCAGCTGGCACACCCCTGGCGGCGAGCAGTACCCC. Translating gives CASSWHTPGGEQYP. J is TRBJ2-7 and V is TRBV7-8; D unclear. Trimming removed 4 bases at V and 6 bases at J, with 16 bases between. The CDR3 is 14 amino acids. CDR1 is SGHVS and CDR2 is FQNEAQ in the germline V gene.

This rearrangement joins TRBV6-2 or TRBV6-3 to TRBJ1-2; TRBD1 matches at 8 bases. The CDR3 sequence is 16 residues long. With 6 bases clipped from V and 4 bases from J, the junction kept 13 bases outside the gene matches. CDR1 is MNHEY and CDR2 is SVGEGT in the germline V gene. In DNA form, the CDR3 reads TGTGCCAGCAGAAACGACAGGGGCCTTTCTGTCTATGGCTACACCTTC. Protein: CASRNDRGLSVYGYTF.

On this clonotype itself: Without the conserved terminal phenylalanine or tryptophan, this CDR3 likely stems from a read error. No DNA is shown, since the ends of the CDR3 on it are uncertain; the CDR3 is the one TCRdb lists. The chain employs TRBV7-2 and TRBJ1-1; the table's D call TRBD1 went unverified against the DNA. From its first to its last residue, the CDR3 has 16 amino acids. Germline lookup yields CDR1 SGHTA and CDR2 FQGNSA. CDR3 sequence reads: CASSLDSRGSKTEGFV.

The chain uses TRBV19 and TRBJ1-5, with 8 bases matching TRBD1. The CDR3 contains 17 residues. Germline assignment: CDR1 LNHDA and CDR2 SQIVND (reference sequence). The V gene end was trimmed by 5 bases and the J gene end by 2 bases; junction bases not matched to a gene: 11. CDR3 protein: CASSRDRPSRGNQPQHF. Written as DNA, the CDR3 is TGTGCCAGTAGTCGGGACAGGCCCTCCCGTGGCAATCAGCCCCAGCATTTT.

The rearrangement links TRBV7-6 to TRBJ2-3; 8 nucleotides agree with TRBD1. V lost 4 bases and J lost 3; bases outside the gene matches: 6. There are 15 residues in the CDR3. The germline V gene encodes CDR1 SGHVS and CDR2 FNYEAQ. The CDR3, as DNA: TGTGCCAGCAGCTCAGGACAGGGTATGACAGATACGCAGTATTTT. Amino acid sequence: CASSSGQGMTDTQYF.